This TCR beta chain came from a study of T cells in Graves' hyperthyroidism and ophthalmopathy. V was cut by 4 bases and J by 0 bases, with 12 bases left in between. CDR3 size: 15 residues. The V gene's germline CDR1 is ENHRY and CDR2 SYGVKD. Amplified TCR beta CDR3 regions derived from RNA transcripts. HTBI primers were employed in a first-round RT-PCR of the TCR CDR3. Using its own MiXCR run on the multiplex PCR reads, TCRdb lists one record per CDR3 protein. The repertoire holds approximately 420,000 distinct CDR3 sequences, with roughly 13% as singletons. Study conclusions and caveats: Most thyroid-expanded clonotypes above 0.001 were also found in blood. From stable hyperthyroidism, ophthalmopathy was separated by a 13 V-J model.

This clonotype turned up a few times. Its specificity is not known. The chain links TRBV10-3 to TRBJ2-5, with D perhaps TRBD1 (6 bases). Sequenced input: blood. This sequence was found in a woman aged 18 to 35 with Graves' hyperthyroidism. This chain's CDR3 is CAISGRGPDQETQYF. In DNA form, the CDR3 reads TGTGCCATCAGTGGCAGGGGCCCCGACCAAGAGACCCAGTACTTC.